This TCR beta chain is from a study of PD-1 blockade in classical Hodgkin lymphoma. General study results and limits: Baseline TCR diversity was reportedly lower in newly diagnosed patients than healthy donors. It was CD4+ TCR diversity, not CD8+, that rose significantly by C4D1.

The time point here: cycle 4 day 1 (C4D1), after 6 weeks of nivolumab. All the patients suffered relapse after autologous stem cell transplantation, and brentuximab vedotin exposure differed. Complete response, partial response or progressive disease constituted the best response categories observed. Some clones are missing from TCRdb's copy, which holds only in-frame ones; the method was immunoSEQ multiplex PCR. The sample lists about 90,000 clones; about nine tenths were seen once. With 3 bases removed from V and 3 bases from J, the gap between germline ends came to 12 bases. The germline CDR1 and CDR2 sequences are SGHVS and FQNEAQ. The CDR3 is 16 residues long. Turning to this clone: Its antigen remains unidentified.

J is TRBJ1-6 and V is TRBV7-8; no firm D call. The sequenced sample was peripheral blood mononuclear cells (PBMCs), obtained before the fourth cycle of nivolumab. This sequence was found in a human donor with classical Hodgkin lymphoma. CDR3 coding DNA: TGTGCCAGCAGCTTGACGGACGCCTACTATAATTCACCCCTCCACTTT. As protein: CASSLTDAYYNSPLHF.